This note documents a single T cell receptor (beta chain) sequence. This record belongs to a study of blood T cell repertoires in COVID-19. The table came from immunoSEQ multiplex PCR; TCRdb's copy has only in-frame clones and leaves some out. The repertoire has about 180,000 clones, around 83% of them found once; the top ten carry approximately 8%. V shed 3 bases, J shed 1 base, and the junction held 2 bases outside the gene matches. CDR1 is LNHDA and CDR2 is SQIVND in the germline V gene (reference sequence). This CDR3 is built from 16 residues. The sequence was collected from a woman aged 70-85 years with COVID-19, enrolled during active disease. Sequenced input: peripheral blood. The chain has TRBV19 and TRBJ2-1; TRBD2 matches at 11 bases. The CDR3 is CASSILAGGSYNEQFF. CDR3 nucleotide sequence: TGTGCCAGTAGTATCCTAGCGGGAGGTTCCTACAATGAGCAGTTCTTC.